This is a list of T cell receptor beta chains from one sample in a study of blood T cell repertoires in COVID-19. TCRdb's table, derived via immunoSEQ multiplex PCR, lists solely in-frame clones and lacks some. The sample lists approximately 250,000 clones, more than 80% occurring once. The sample consisted of peripheral blood. Receptors originate from a human donor in a cohort sampled during active COVID-19. Each CDR3 is given with its conserved first and last residue. The D gene is left open where the match is weak.

V gene: TRBV11-2; D gene: TRBD1; CDR3 protein: CAGRDRYTDTQYF
V gene: TRBV12-2; D gene: .; CDR3 protein: CASPFRLAGVSYEQYF
V gene: TRBV5-1; D gene: TRBD2; CDR3 protein: CASSFTGTSGRGEQYF
V gene: TRBV19; D gene: TRBD1; CDR3 protein: CASSRGKDRGGFHEQYF
V gene: TRBV6-5; D gene: TRBD2; CDR3 protein: CASMSPSGGAGIQYF
V gene: TRBV10-3; D gene: TRBD1; CDR3 protein: CAIRAIRDSENYTF
V gene: TRBV4-2; D gene: .; CDR3 protein: CASSRWGGAKTEAFF
V gene: TRBV11-2; D gene: .; CDR3 protein: CASSPTAFSGNTIYF
V gene: TRBV6-4; D gene: TRBD2; CDR3 protein: CASSPRTSGGGELFF
V gene: TRBV29-1; D gene: TRBD2; CDR3 protein: CSVRTSGNSRQYF
V gene: TRBV10-2; D gene: .; CDR3 protein: CASSVTGQVTDTQYF
V gene: TRBV11-2; D gene: TRBD2; CDR3 protein: CASSLRTSGGDFSYEQYF
V gene: TRBV5-1; D gene: TRBD2; CDR3 protein: CASSRSSGSTYEQYF
V gene: TRBV28; D gene: TRBD2; CDR3 protein: CESNSGRGSDTQYF
V gene: TRBV3-1/TRBV3-2; D gene: .; CDR3 protein: CASSLRAGDYGYTF
V gene: TRBV5-1; D gene: .; CDR3 protein: CASSFLGGDEKLFF
V gene: TRBV24-1; D gene: TRBD1; CDR3 protein: CATSGGGTGLAETQYF
V gene: TRBV10-1; D gene: .; CDR3 protein: CASSEGTESSYEQYF
V gene: TRBV28; D gene: TRBD2; CDR3 protein: CASTDGGATDTQYF
V gene: TRBV27; D gene: .; CDR3 protein: CASSFSGANTEAFF
V gene: TRBV19; D gene: TRBD1; CDR3 protein: CASSSITGTGTDQPQHF
V gene: TRBV5-4; D gene: .; CDR3 protein: CASSRAGTLHYEQYF
V gene: TRBV27; D gene: TRBD1; CDR3 protein: CASSPRGGQGRIQETQYF
V gene: TRBV5-1; D gene: .; CDR3 protein: CASRYDFLETQYF
V gene: TRBV7-9; D gene: .; CDR3 protein: CASSESNRDQPQHF
V gene: TRBV5-1; D gene: TRBD1; CDR3 protein: CASSSQGANSPLHF
V gene: TRBV28; D gene: TRBD1; CDR3 protein: CASSLERQGIGSRAFF
V gene: TRBV5-1; D gene: .; CDR3 protein: CASSFGREGTEAFF
V gene: TRBV7-2; D gene: TRBD1; CDR3 protein: CASSLITGVYEQYF
V gene: TRBV15; D gene: .; CDR3 protein: CATSRDQGSGNTIYF
V gene: TRBV2; D gene: .; CDR3 protein: CASSQGAYEQYF
V gene: TRBV6-6; D gene: .; CDR3 protein: CASSFRRTGTEAFF
V gene: TRBV15; D gene: .; CDR3 protein: CATSRDKGAWNEQFF
V gene: TRBV5-4; D gene: TRBD1; CDR3 protein: CASSSGTGINYGYTF
V gene: TRBV24-1; D gene: .; CDR3 protein: CATSDSPGSGANVLTF
V gene: TRBV9; D gene: TRBD1; CDR3 protein: CASSADRGWETQYF
V gene: TRBV7-9; D gene: .; CDR3 protein: CASSHTTSEAFF
V gene: TRBV11-2; D gene: TRBD1; CDR3 protein: CASSSYQESRRQGFSPLHF
V gene: TRBV27; D gene: .; CDR3 protein: CASRSSRGILTEAFF
V gene: TRBV2; D gene: .; CDR3 protein: CASSGRGGAENTDTQYF
V gene: TRBV7-8; D gene: TRBD1; CDR3 protein: CASSLRDRKPNTEAFF
V gene: TRBV4-2; D gene: TRBD1; CDR3 protein: CASSLGGQGNTEAFF
V gene: TRBV27; D gene: .; CDR3 protein: CASRNRRDKGGYTF
V gene: TRBV6-1; D gene: .; CDR3 protein: CASSDLKGGPGNEKLFF
V gene: TRBV5-8; D gene: .; CDR3 protein: CASSLHRADEQYF
V gene: TRBV18; D gene: TRBD1; CDR3 protein: CASSSTGQNTIYF
V gene: TRBV19; D gene: .; CDR3 protein: CASSILTRNTEAFF
V gene: TRBV3-1/TRBV3-2; D gene: TRBD1; CDR3 protein: CASSQAQGSTGELFF
V gene: TRBV30; D gene: .; CDR3 protein: CAWSGQTDQPQHF
V gene: TRBV5-1; D gene: TRBD1; CDR3 protein: CASSLGGTGVHEQFF
V gene: TRBV7-9; D gene: .; CDR3 protein: CASSQGANRVREEQYF
V gene: TRBV19; D gene: .; CDR3 protein: CASSIRTYSNQPQHF
V gene: TRBV9; D gene: .; CDR3 protein: CASSVAAGSNTGELFF
V gene: TRBV4-2; D gene: TRBD1; CDR3 protein: CASSQVDRVNEKLFF